Below, 3 T cell receptor beta chains from the same sample are listed, as sequenced in a study of cytomegalovirus exposure and HLA in healthy donors. Primers: 60 Vbeta forward and 13 Jbeta reverse. Clones were read by immunoSEQ multiplex PCR, and TCRdb kept only the in-frame ones, dropping some. The profile covers approximately 300,000 clones, with 84% appearing a single time and 2% to 2.5% taken by the ten largest. Sequences were obtained from PBMCs. The receptors stem from a woman aged 40 to 55 in good health and CMV-seropositive.

The chain has TRBV5-1 and TRBJ2-3; D is perhaps TRBD1 (6 bases). Germline V gene lookup returns CDR1 SGHRS and CDR2 YFSETQ. The V and J ends lost 4 bases and 0 bases respectively, with 15 bases between them. The CDR3 runs to 16 residues. CDR3 amino acids: CASSTGQRASTDTQYF. CDR3 sequence (DNA): TGCGCCAGCAGCACCGGACAGCGAGCTAGCACAGATACGCAGTATTTT.

The rearrangement links TRBV28 to TRBJ1-4, with 10 bases fitting TRBD1. Looked up from germline, CDR1 is MDHEN and CDR2 is SYDVKM. Trimming removed 6 bases from V and 8 bases from J; junction bases left unmatched: 6. CDR3 length: 14 amino acids. The CDR3 region is CASSRQGAREKLFF. Written as DNA, the CDR3 is TGTGCCAGCAGCAGACAGGGGGCACGGGAAAAACTGTTTTTT.

The chain uses TRBV19 and TRBJ1-4; the D gene is possibly TRBD1 (6 bases). This CDR3 comprises 14 residues. Germline CDR1 and CDR2: LNHDA and SQIVND (reference sequence). The V end was cut by 5 bases, the J end by 3 bases, with 10 bases between. CDR3 amino acids: CASSRQAPNEKLFF. The CDR3 bases are TGTGCCAGTAGTCGACAGGCGCCTAATGAAAAACTGTTTTTT.